What follows is one T cell receptor (beta chain) and its context. The source of the sample is a study of blood T cell repertoires in COVID-19. At the level of the study: The cDNA or gDNA used as material had been derived from T cells, B-cell-depleted T cells, or PBMCs.

Per the authors' pipeline: The authors estimated nucleated cell counts from reference gene primer amplification. The method was immunoSEQ multiplex PCR; TCRdb's version includes in-frame clones alone and lacks a portion of them. The V and J calls and clone size come from that table; D and trimming were worked out from the DNA. The sample shows 11,000 to 15,000 clones, around 90% of them seen only once. Germline loops: CDR1 LGHNA, CDR2 YSLEER. J gave up 8 bases and V 0 bases, and 17 bases lay outside the gene matches. This CDR3 is 19 amino acids long. The sequenced sample was peripheral blood. The chain employs TRBV4-3 and TRBJ2-1; 9 nucleotides align to TRBD2. The sequence came from a human donor in a cohort sampled during active COVID-19. CDR3 nucleotide sequence: TGCGCCAGCAGCCAAGAGGCGGTGGGGATGCGCGGGGGGGCCGATGAGCAGTTCTTC. As protein: CASSQEAVGMRGGADEQFF.